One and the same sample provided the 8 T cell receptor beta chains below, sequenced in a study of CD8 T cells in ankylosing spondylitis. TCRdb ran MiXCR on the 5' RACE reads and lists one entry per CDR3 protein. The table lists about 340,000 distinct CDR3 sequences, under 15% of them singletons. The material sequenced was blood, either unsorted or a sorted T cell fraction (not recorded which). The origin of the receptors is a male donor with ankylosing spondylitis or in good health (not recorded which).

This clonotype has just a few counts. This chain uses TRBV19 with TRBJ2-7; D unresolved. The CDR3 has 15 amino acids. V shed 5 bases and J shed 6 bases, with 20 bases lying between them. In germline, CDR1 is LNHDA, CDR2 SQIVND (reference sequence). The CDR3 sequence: CASSPRTLMMSEQYF. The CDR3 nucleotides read TGTGCCAGTAGTCCACGGACGCTCATGATGAGCGAGCAGTACTTC. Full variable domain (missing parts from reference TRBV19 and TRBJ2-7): DGGITQSPKYLFRKEGQNVTLSCEQNLNHDAMYWYRQDPGQGLRLIYYSQIVNDFQKGDIAEGYSVSREKKESFPLTVTSAQKNPTAFYLCASSPRTLMMSEQYFGPGTRLTVT.

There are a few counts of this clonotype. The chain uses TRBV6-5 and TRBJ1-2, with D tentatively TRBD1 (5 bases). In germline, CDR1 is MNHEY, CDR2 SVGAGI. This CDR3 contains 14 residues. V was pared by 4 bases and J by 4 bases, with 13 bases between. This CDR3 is CASSLGLDGYGYTF. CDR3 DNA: TGTGCCAGCAGTTTGGGACTGGACGGCTATGGCTACACCTTC.

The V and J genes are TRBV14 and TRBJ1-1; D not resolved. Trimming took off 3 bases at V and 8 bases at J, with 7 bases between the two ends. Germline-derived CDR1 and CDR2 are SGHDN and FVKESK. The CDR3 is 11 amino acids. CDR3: CASSQIREAFF. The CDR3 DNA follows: TGTGCCAGCAGCCAGATCCGGGAAGCTTTCTTT.

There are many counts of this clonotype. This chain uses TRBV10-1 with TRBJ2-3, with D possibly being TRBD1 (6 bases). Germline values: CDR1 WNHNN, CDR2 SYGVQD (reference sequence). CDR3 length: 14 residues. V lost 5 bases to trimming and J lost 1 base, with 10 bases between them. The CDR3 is CASSRGRGTDTQYF. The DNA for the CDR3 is TGCGCCAGCAGTAGGGGGAGAGGCACAGATACGCAGTATTTT.

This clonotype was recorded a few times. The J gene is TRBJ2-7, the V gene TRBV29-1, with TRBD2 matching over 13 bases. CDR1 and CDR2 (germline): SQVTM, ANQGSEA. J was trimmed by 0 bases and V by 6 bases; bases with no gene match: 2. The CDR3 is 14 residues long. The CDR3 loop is CSVGLAGHSYEQYF. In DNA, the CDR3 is TGCAGCGTGGGACTAGCGGGGCACTCCTACGAGCAGTACTTC.

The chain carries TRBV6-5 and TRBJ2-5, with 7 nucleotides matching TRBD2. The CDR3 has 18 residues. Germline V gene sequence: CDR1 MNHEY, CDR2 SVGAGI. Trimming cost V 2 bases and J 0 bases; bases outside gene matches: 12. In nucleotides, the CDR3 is TGTGCCAGCAGTTACAGCGGGACGGCCAGAGGGTACCAAGAGACCCAGTACTTC. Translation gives CASSYSGTARGYQETQYF.

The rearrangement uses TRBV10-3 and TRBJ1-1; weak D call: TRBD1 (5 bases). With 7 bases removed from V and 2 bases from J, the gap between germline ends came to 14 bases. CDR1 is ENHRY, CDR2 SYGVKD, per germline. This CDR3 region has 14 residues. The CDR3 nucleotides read TGTGCCATCACGGCGACAGTATTAAACACTGAAGCTTTCTTT. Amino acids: CAITATVLNTEAFF.

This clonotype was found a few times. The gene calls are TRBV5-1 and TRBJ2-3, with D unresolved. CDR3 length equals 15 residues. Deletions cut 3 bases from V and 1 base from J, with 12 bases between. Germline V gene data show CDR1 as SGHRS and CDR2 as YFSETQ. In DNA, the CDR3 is TGCGCCAGCAGCTCCGGACCTAGGGGCACAGATACGCAGTATTTT. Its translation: CASSSGPRGTDTQYF.